This T cell receptor (beta chain) is from a study of blood T cell repertoires in COVID-19. In the original analysis: Using reference gene primer amplification, nucleated cell counts were estimated. Libraries were prepared by immunoSEQ multiplex PCR; TCRdb keeps only in-frame clonotypes and omits some of them. Clonal size and the V and J genes are those of that table, whereas D and trimming came from the DNA. The sample has 360,000 or so clones; roughly 87% are singletons. Per the germline V gene, CDR1 is SGHRS and CDR2 is YFSETQ. V was pared by 4 bases and J by 8 bases, with 7 bases of the junction left unmatched. The CDR3 contains 15 residues. Two negative PCRs, clearance, or symptom resolution had been documented for recovered Cohort 3 donors.

The sequenced sample was PBMCs or T cells enriched from blood (not recorded which). This TCR came from a woman in her forties or fifties who had recovered from COVID-19. The rearrangement joins TRBV5-1 to TRBJ2-1, with 12 bases aligning to TRBD1. This CDR3 is CASSPWGQGADEQFF. The DNA for the CDR3 is TGCGCCAGCAGCCCGTGGGGACAGGGGGCCGATGAGCAGTTCTTC.